This TCR beta chain comes out of a study of radiotherapy plus CTLA-4 blockade in lung cancer. TCRdb's table, derived via immunoSEQ multiplex PCR, lists solely in-frame clones and lacks some. This sample has approximately 57,000 clones, with approximately 82% found just once. This CDR3 has 15 residues. Per the germline V gene, CDR1 is SGHRS and CDR2 is YFSETQ. Unmatched junction bases numbered 6, after V lost 4 bases and J lost 8 bases. Source: peripheral blood, taken from a patient treated with radiotherapy plus ipilimumab. The sequence came from a human donor with non-small cell lung cancer whose response to radiotherapy plus ipilimumab could not be evaluated. The chain couples TRBV5-1 to TRBJ1-6, with 10 bases identical to TRBD1. The DNA for the CDR3 is TGCGCCAGCAGCGTTACAGGGACAGGGGATTCACCCCTCCACTTT. This codes for CASSVTGTGDSPLHF.